The 29 T cell receptor beta chains reported below all come from one sample, sequenced in a study of T cell changes during pregnancy in multiple sclerosis. The assay was immunoSEQ multiplex PCR, and TCRdb's table has in-frame clones only and misses some. The table has about 24,000 clones, 80% to 90% seen once; the top ten hold approximately 8%. The sample was CD8+ T cells from peripheral blood mononuclear cells, taken in the first trimester of pregnancy. These receptors originate from a female donor in good health, enrolled as a control in a pregnancy study.

This rearrangement joins TRBV7-9 to TRBJ2-5, with 7 bases aligning to TRBD2. Per the germline V gene, CDR1 is SEHNR and CDR2 is FQNEAQ (reference sequence). V shed 7 bases and J 2 bases; nucleotides not matched to a gene: 7. This CDR3 comprises 14 residues. The CDR3 nucleotides read TGTGCCAGCACCTTGGGGGGGACTCAAGAGACCCAGTACTTC. Translation: CASTLGGTQETQYF.

In its sample, this clone ranks as medium-sized. The CDR3 spells CASGQGQTQYF. Written as DNA, the CDR3 is TGTGCCAGCGGACAGGGACAGACCCAGTACTTC. V and J are TRBV28 and TRBJ2-5, with 8 bases aligning to TRBD1. V lost 8 bases, J lost 6 bases, and 2 bases stayed unmatched. The CDR3 sequence is 11 residues long. Germline V gene sequence: CDR1 MDHEN, CDR2 SYDVKM.

This chain uses TRBV7-9 with TRBJ1-1; no clear D gene. Looked up from germline, CDR1 is SEHNR and CDR2 is FQNEAQ (reference sequence). The CDR3 length is 17 residues. Trimming stripped 5 bases from V and 0 bases from J, with 19 bases between. The CDR3 DNA sequence: TGTGCCAGCAGCCAGTCACGCGCGCTCGGGATGAACACTGAAGCTTTCTTT. Translated, it gives CASSQSRALGMNTEAFF.

This clone was counted a single time. The CDR3 protein is CASVAGGYSTDTQYF. The CDR3 bases are TGTGCCAGCGTGGCAGGGGGTTATTCCACAGATACGCAGTATTTT. The chain joins TRBV5-5 to TRBJ2-3, with TRBD1 matching 7 bases. Germline V gene sequence: CDR1 SGHKS, CDR2 YYEKEE (reference sequence). Germline trimming cut 7 bases from V and 2 bases from J; bases unmatched to any gene: 10. The CDR3 contains 15 residues.

The chain joins TRBV11-2 to TRBJ2-2; TRBD2 matches at 8 bases. Germline loops: CDR1 SGHAT, CDR2 FQNNGV. After removal of 5 bases from V and 0 bases from J, the junction contained 11 bases not matched to a gene. The CDR3 sequence is 18 residues long. In DNA, the CDR3 is TGTGCCAGCAGCCCTATAGAGCGGGGGCCGACGAACACCGGGGAGCTGTTTTTT. This encodes CASSPIERGPTNTGELFF.

The CDR3 spells CASSPLGGSYSGNTIYF. Written as DNA, the CDR3 is TGTGCCAGCAGCCCCCTGGGCGGGTCCTACTCTGGAAACACCATATATTTT. The chain carries TRBV7-2 and TRBJ1-3, with D unresolved. Trimming took 5 bases from V and 0 from J, leaving 17 bases between them. The length of the CDR3 is 17 residues. The germline V gene has CDR1 SGHTA and CDR2 FQGNSA.

This chain links TRBV11-3 with TRBJ1-4, with 7 bases identical to TRBD1. From germline, CDR1 is SGHNT and CDR2 YENEEA. The ends lost 8 bases at V and 8 bases at J; junction bases unmatched: 14. The CDR3 has 15 residues. CDR3: CASPLRRGRQEKLFF. The DNA for the CDR3 is TGTGCCAGCCCCCTACGGAGGGGGCGCCAGGAAAAACTGTTTTTT.

This clone was seen only a few times. The chain recombines TRBV4-1 with TRBJ2-5, with 7 bases identical to TRBD2. CDR3 length: 18 residues. Germline CDR1 MGHRA, CDR2 YSYEKL. J was trimmed by 2 bases and V by 0 bases; bases with no gene match: 12. The CDR3 DNA follows: TGCGCCAGCAGCCAAGATTGGGGAGGGGTCGGGGAACAAGAGACCCAGTACTTC. It specifies CASSQDWGGVGEQETQYF.

The V and J genes are TRBV6-1 and TRBJ1-3; D gene ambiguous. Trimming stripped 7 bases from V and 2 bases from J, with 6 bases between. The length of the CDR3 is 12 residues. CDR1 MNHNS and CDR2 SASEGT come from the germline V gene. CDR3 DNA sequence: TGTGCCAGCACCCCAACTGGAAACACCATATATTTT. It is translated as CASTPTGNTIYF.

The rearrangement links TRBV15 to TRBJ2-7, with 8 bases that match TRBD2. V lost 5 bases and J lost 7; bases outside the gene matches: 7. The CDR3 sequence is 13 residues long. The germline V gene has CDR1 LNHNV and CDR2 YYDKDF (reference sequence). As DNA, the CDR3 is TGTGCCACCAGCTCGGGGGGGCGATTTGAGCAGTACTTC. This translates into CATSSGGRFEQYF.

The chain uses TRBV7-9 and TRBJ1-5; 7 positions match TRBD1. There are 15 residues in the CDR3. The V segment lost 3 bases and the J segment 3 bases; nucleotides outside the gene matches: 5. In germline, CDR1 is SEHNR, CDR2 FQNEAQ (reference sequence). The CDR3 DNA follows: TGTGCCAGCAGCTTTGGACAGGCAGACAATCAGCCCCAGCATTTT. Translating it yields CASSFGQADNQPQHF.

The rearrangement joins TRBV7-2 to TRBJ2-1; D perhaps matches TRBD1 (5 bases). The CDR3 spans 15 residues. CDR1 and CDR2 (germline): SGHTA, FQGNSA. Trimming took off 1 base at V and 2 bases at J, with 9 bases between the two ends. CDR3 loop: CASSLGWGAYNEQFF. The DNA of the CDR3 is TGTGCCAGCAGCTTAGGGTGGGGCGCCTACAATGAGCAGTTCTTC. The complete variable domain, with remaining parts taken from reference TRBV7-2 and TRBJ2-1, reads GAGVSQSPSNKVTEKGKDVELRCDPISGHTALYWYRQSLGQGLEFLIYFQGNSAPDKSGLPSDRFSAERTGGSVSTLTIQRTQQEDSAVYLCASSLGWGAYNEQFFGPGTRLTVL.

This chain uses TRBV30 with TRBJ1-2; possibly TRBD1 for D (6 bases). Trimming shortened V by 0 bases and J by 4 bases, and 21 bases separated the two germline ends. The germline V gene encodes CDR1 GTSNPN and CDR2 SVGIG (reference sequence). The CDR3 is made up of 17 amino acids. CDR3 DNA sequence: TGTGCCTGGAGTGTACATTTTCTAGGGGACAACCTCTATGGCTACACCTTC. Protein sequence: CAWSVHFLGDNLYGYTF.

The J gene is TRBJ2-3, the V gene TRBV9; D ambiguous. Germline V lookup: CDR1 SGDLS, CDR2 YYNGEE. The CDR3 extends over 12 amino acids. Trimming removed 4 bases at V and 2 bases at J, with 5 bases between. The CDR3 sequence: CASSPYTDTQYF. The CDR3 region has the DNA TGTGCCAGCAGCCCGTACACAGATACGCAGTATTTT.

The chain joins TRBV7-9 to TRBJ2-7; 7 bases are shared with TRBD2. The CDR3 length is 14 residues. CDR1 and CDR2 from the germline V gene are SEHNR and FQNEAQ (reference sequence). Germline trimming cut 5 bases from V and 2 bases from J; bases unmatched to any gene: 6. The CDR3 protein is CASSGEGPTYEQYF. CDR3 in DNA: TGTGCCAGCAGCGGGGAGGGGCCGACCTACGAGCAGTACTTC.

The chain links TRBV28 to TRBJ2-6; D call uncertain. The V and J ends lost 1 base and 0 bases respectively, with 13 bases between them. Germline V CDR1 and CDR2: MDHEN, SYDVKM. The length of the CDR3 is 18 residues. Here the CDR3 reads CASSLFYQIDSGANVLTF. CDR3 nucleotides: TGTGCCAGCAGTTTATTTTACCAGATTGACTCTGGGGCCAACGTCCTGACTTTC. Together with reference TRBV28 and TRBJ2-6, the CDR3 gives the full variable domain: DVKVTQSSRYLVKRTGEKVFLECVQDMDHENMFWYRQDPGLGLRLIYFSYDVKMKEKGDIPEGYSVSREKKERFSLILESASTNQTSMYLCASSLFYQIDSGANVLTFGAGSRLTVL.

The chain has TRBV9 and TRBJ1-1; D is unclear. V lost 3 bases to trimming and J lost 0 bases, with 12 bases between them. Germline V lookup: CDR1 SGDLS, CDR2 YYNGEE. The length of the CDR3 is 15 residues. DNA of the CDR3: TGTGCCAGCAGCGCCGGCGGCTTGATGAACACTGAAGCTTTCTTT. It is translated as CASSAGGLMNTEAFF.

The gene calls are TRBV19 and TRBJ2-1; 10 nucleotides align to TRBD1. Germline CDR1 reads LNHDA; CDR2 reads SQIVND (reference sequence). With 3 bases clipped from V and 8 bases from J, the junction kept 10 bases outside the gene matches. This CDR3 has 16 residues. CDR3 sequence: CASSMTGGFTDHEQFF. The CDR3 DNA reads TGTGCCAGTAGTATGACAGGGGGCTTCACAGACCATGAGCAGTTCTTC.

The J gene is TRBJ2-1, the V gene TRBV9; TRBD2 is a possible D gene (7 bases). Germline values: CDR1 SGDLS, CDR2 YYNGEE. The CDR3 consists of 15 residues. V was pared by 3 bases and J by 7 bases, with 17 bases between. CDR3 DNA sequence: TGTGCCAGCAGCGCAACCCCCGGGGGGCCGAATGAGCAGTTCTTC. Translating it yields CASSATPGGPNEQFF.

The chain uses TRBV6-1 and TRBJ1-2; no reliable D call. V lost 4 bases and J 8 bases, leaving 11 bases between the germline ends. Germline V CDR1 and CDR2: MNHNS, SASEGT. This CDR3 has 12 residues. In DNA, the CDR3 is TGTGCCAGCAGTGCAGTCCCAGGAGGCTACACCTTC. Encoded protein: CASSAVPGGYTF.

The chain couples TRBV30 to TRBJ2-7; TRBD1 matches at 9 bases. Germline CDR1 is GTSNPN and CDR2 is SVGIG (reference sequence). This CDR3 has 13 amino acids. V dropped 3 bases and J dropped 3; count of bases not matched to a gene: 3. Here the CDR3 DNA reads TGTGCCTGGAGCCCGGGACAGGGCTACGAGCAGTACTTC. Encoded protein: CAWSPGQGYEQYF.

J is TRBJ2-1 and V is TRBV7-9; D perhaps matches TRBD2 (7 bases). Germline CDR1 and CDR2: SEHNR and FQNEAQ (reference sequence). The CDR3 extends over 13 amino acids. V was clipped by 3 bases and J by 6 bases, with 9 bases between them. CDR3 nucleotides: TGTGCCAGCAGCTTGGGAGGGGGCAATGAGCAGTTCTTC. Translation: CASSLGGGNEQFF. The whole variable domain, remainder taken from reference TRBV7-9 and TRBJ2-1, is DTGVSQNPRHKITKRGQNVTFRCDPISEHNRLYWYRQTLGQGPEFLTYFQNEAQLEKSRLLSDRFSAERPKGSFSTLEIQRTEQGDSAMYLCASSLGGGNEQFFGPGTRLTVL.

DNA of the CDR3: TGTGCCAGCAGTGAAAATCTCGGGACAGAGATTAACTATGGCTACACCTTC. Translated: CASSENLGTEINYGYTF. V gene TRBV25-1 combines with J gene TRBJ1-2; 7 nucleotides match TRBD1. Germline loops: CDR1 MGHDK, CDR2 SYGVNS. The CDR3 has 17 residues. The ends lost 2 bases at V and 1 base at J; junction bases unmatched: 10.

This rearrangement joins TRBV7-8 to TRBJ2-3; 14 bases line up with TRBD2. The CDR3 has 16 amino acids. Germline CDR1 SGHVS, CDR2 FQNEAQ. Trimming cost V 5 bases and J 10 bases; bases outside gene matches: 11. The CDR3 is CASSMPTSGGDGSQYF. The CDR3 region has the DNA TGTGCCAGCAGCATGCCGACTAGCGGGGGGGATGGTTCGCAGTATTTT. The whole variable domain, filled in from reference TRBV7-8 and TRBJ2-3, reads GAGVSQSPRYKVAKRGQDVALRCDPISGHVSLFWYQQALGQGPEFLTYFQNEAQLDKSGLPSDRFFAERPEGSVSTLKIQRTQQEDSAVYLCASSMPTSGGDGSQYFGPGTRLTVL.

This clone was seen just once. The chain employs TRBV28 and TRBJ1-5; no clear D. The CDR3 length is 16 residues. Germline CDR1 and CDR2: MDHEN and SYDVKM. V was shortened by 4 bases and J by 6 bases, with 19 bases between the two germline ends. The DNA of the CDR3 is TGTGCCAGCAGTTCCTACAATTACGGAGTCGGTCAGCCCCAGCATTTT. Its translation is CASSSYNYGVGQPQHF.

CDR3 DNA: TGTGCCAGCAGCCAAGACTGGTGGGAAGCGGGGGGGCCGTCCTACGAGCAGTACTTC. This gives the protein CASSQDWWEAGGPSYEQYF. V and J are TRBV4-2 and TRBJ2-7; TRBD2 aligns across 10 bases. V dropped 0 bases and J dropped 1; count of bases not matched to a gene: 12. Germline CDR1 reads LGHNA; CDR2 reads YNFKEQ. The CDR3 runs to 19 residues.

The V gene is TRBV27, the J gene TRBJ1-1; 7 bases line up with TRBD1. In germline, CDR1 is MNHEY, CDR2 SMNVEV (reference sequence). This CDR3 spans 16 amino acids. After removal of 6 bases from V and 2 bases from J, the junction contained 12 bases not matched to a gene. CDR3 in DNA: TGTGCCAGCAGGCCCGGGACAGTCCCCCGAAACACTGAAGCTTTCTTT. It translates to CASRPGTVPRNTEAFF.

The V and J genes are TRBV2 and TRBJ2-1; TRBD2 is a possible D gene (6 bases). The V end lost 4 bases, the J end lost 6 bases, and 19 bases lay between the germline ends. The CDR3 contains 16 residues. In germline, CDR1 is SNHLY, CDR2 FYNNEI. CDR3 sequence reads: CASSAQLANPPNEQFF. The CDR3 DNA is TGTGCCAGCAGTGCCCAACTAGCTAACCCACCCAATGAGCAGTTCTTC. Using reference TRBV2 and TRBJ2-1 for the parts outside the CDR3, the full variable domain is EPEVTQTPSHQVTQMGQEVILRCVPISNHLYFYWYRQILGQKVEFLVSFYNNEISEKSEIFDDQFSVERPDGSNFTLKIRSTKLEDSAMYFCASSAQLANPPNEQFFGPGTRLTVL.

The CDR3 loop reads CAISGDRIGNTIYF. The CDR3 nucleotides read TGTGCCATCAGTGGGGACAGAATTGGAAACACCATATATTTT. This chain links TRBV10-3 with TRBJ1-3, with TRBD1 matching 7 bases. This CDR3 region has 14 residues. Per germline, CDR1 ENHRY and CDR2 SYGVKD. With V trimmed by 4 bases and J by 3 bases, 3 bases remained unmatched.